This section outlines one T cell receptor (beta chain) sequence together with its context. As yet, its antigen is unknown. These data originate in a study of cytomegalovirus exposure and HLA in healthy donors. The study's findings and limits: Per a prior analysis, the majority of TCR beta V segments were productive roughly 87% or roughly 30% of the time. Among the CMV-associated chains, three were confirmed in vitro as specific for CMV antigens.

This CDR3 is 13 amino acids long. The germline V gene has CDR1 SNHLY and CDR2 FYNNEI. Trimming stripped 6 bases from V and 2 bases from J, with 7 bases between. This PCR relied on a set of 60 Vbeta primers and 13 Jbeta primers. Here immunoSEQ multiplex PCR was the method, and the copy in TCRdb shows in-frame clones only, minus some. The sample has more than 150,000 clones; 70% to 90% are singletons. Sequencing was performed on PBMCs. The J gene is TRBJ1-4, the V gene TRBV2; no definite D call. This clonotype was sampled from a woman aged 18-30 years in good health and CMV-seropositive. In nucleotides, the CDR3 is TGTGCCAGCAGAGCGGACACTAATGAAAAACTGTTTTTT. Its translation: CASRADTNEKLFF.